The 24 T cell receptor beta chains below come from one sample, sequenced in a study of T cell responses to AZD1222 COVID-19 vaccine. The table came from immunoSEQ multiplex PCR; TCRdb's copy has only in-frame clones and leaves some out. Among under 200,000 clones, about 91% were seen once, and the ten largest hold 1% to 1.5%. The sample consisted of peripheral blood, taken 28 days after the second AZD1222 dose. The receptors were sampled from an adult who received the AZD1222 COVID-19 vaccine.

V is TRBV10-1 and J is TRBJ2-7; 8 nucleotides line up with TRBD2. Germline CDR1 WNHNN, CDR2 SYGVQD (reference sequence). V gave up 8 bases and J gave up 3 bases; unmatched junction bases: 12. The CDR3 spans 15 residues. In nucleotides, the CDR3 is TGCGCCAGCCCCCCAAGCGGGGGTATTGTCTACGAGCAGTACTTC. It encodes CASPPSGGIVYEQYF.

The chain carries TRBV2 and TRBJ2-7, with TRBD1 matching over 7 bases. The junction had 9 bases not matched to a gene; V was cut back by 4 bases and J by 6 bases. CDR3 size: 14 residues. CDR1 SNHLY and CDR2 FYNNEI come from the germline V gene. This chain's CDR3 is CASSAGRQGGEQYF. Here the CDR3 DNA reads TGTGCCAGCAGTGCGGGACGACAGGGCGGCGAGCAGTACTTC.

The chain is built from TRBV2 and TRBJ1-2; a weak D match, TRBD1 (5 bases). CDR3 length: 14 residues. The germline V gene has CDR1 SNHLY and CDR2 FYNNEI. Trimming cost V 1 base and J 4 bases, with 10 bases left between them. The DNA of the CDR3 is TGTGCCAGCAGTGAAGTTGGGGACGGCTATGGCTACACCTTC. Protein: CASSEVGDGYGYTF.

The rearrangement links TRBV5-4 to TRBJ1-2; D possibly corresponds to TRBD1 (5 bases). The CDR3 consists of 13 residues. The V gene's germline CDR1 is SGHNT and CDR2 YYREEE (reference sequence). The V and J ends lost 1 base and 8 bases respectively, with 12 bases between them. This CDR3 is CASSLRPGDGYTF. The CDR3 DNA reads as TGTGCCAGCAGCTTGCGTCCGGGGGACGGCTACACCTTC.

The genes are TRBV7-2 and TRBJ1-6, with D possibly matching TRBD1 (6 bases). The CDR3 totals 16 residues. Trimming shortened V by 5 bases and J by 7 bases, and 18 bases separated the two germline ends. Germline-derived CDR1 and CDR2 are SGHTA and FQGNSA. The CDR3 sequence: CASSPRQASGNSPLHF. The CDR3 bases are TGTGCCAGCAGCCCCCGACAGGCCTCAGGGAATTCACCCCTCCACTTT.

This chain joins TRBV3-1 (or the pseudogene TRBV3-2) and TRBJ1-1; D gene unclear. The CDR3 extends over 14 amino acids. V lost 6 bases to trimming and J lost 10 bases, with 21 bases between them. Per germline, CDR1 LGHDT and CDR2 YNNKEL (reference sequence). The CDR3 is CASSSSVAGIGAFF. The DNA of the CDR3 is TGTGCCAGCAGTTCTTCAGTCGCAGGTATCGGAGCTTTCTTT.

The chain carries TRBV29-1 and TRBJ1-1, with D hard to call. V lost 4 bases to trimming and J lost 9 bases, with 27 bases between them. Germline CDR1 reads SQVTM; CDR2 reads ANQGSEA. The CDR3 is 16 amino acids. The CDR3 loop is CSVGGVSVSGFLQAFF. The CDR3 DNA reads TGCAGCGTTGGTGGCGTTTCCGTGTCCGGGTTTCTCCAAGCTTTCTTT. Drawing the rest from reference TRBV29-1 and TRBJ1-1, the complete variable domain is SAVISQKPSRDICQRGTSLTIQCQVDSQVTMMFWYRQQPGQSLTLIATANQGSEATYESGFVIDKFPISRPNLTFSTLTVSNMSPEDSSIYLCSVGGVSVSGFLQAFFGQGTRLTVV.

The CDR3 is CASSRQGTQYF. The CDR3 nucleotides are TGTGCCAGCAGCCGACAGGGGACCCAGTACTTC. The chain is built from TRBV2 and TRBJ2-5; TRBD1 aligns across 7 bases. This CDR3 has 11 residues. V trimming: 6 bases; J trimming: 7 bases; junction bases outside the gene matches: 2. The germline V gene encodes CDR1 SNHLY and CDR2 FYNNEI.

The chain carries TRBV18 and TRBJ1-2; weak D call: TRBD1 (5 bases). This CDR3 comprises 12 residues. Trimming removed 5 bases from V and 8 bases from J, with 12 bases in between. In germline, CDR1 is KGHSH, CDR2 LQKENI. The CDR3 reads CASSARQRGYTF. In nucleotides, the CDR3 is TGTGCCAGCTCAGCTCGACAGCGAGGCTACACCTTC.

The J gene is TRBJ1-2, the V gene TRBV7-8; tentatively, D is TRBD1 (6 bases). The V end lost 1 base, the J end lost 5 bases, and 8 bases lay between the germline ends. The germline CDR1 and CDR2 sequences are SGHVS and FQNEAQ. The CDR3 length is 13 residues. This CDR3 is CASSLGGGYGYTF. The CDR3 DNA reads TGTGCCAGCAGCTTAGGAGGGGGGTATGGCTACACCTTC.

Only one count was recorded for this clone. This chain links TRBV27 with TRBJ2-2; D not certain. Germline assignment: CDR1 MNHEY and CDR2 SMNVEV (reference sequence). The CDR3 is made up of 14 amino acids. V shed 4 bases and J shed 4 bases, with 10 bases lying between them. The CDR3 reads CASSYAPGTGELFF. CDR3 nucleotide sequence: TGTGCCAGCAGTTACGCGCCGGGCACCGGGGAGCTGTTTTTT.

CDR3 protein: CASSILRGETQYF. CDR3 bases: TGTGCCAGTAGTATCCTCAGGGGAGAGACCCAGTACTTC. The chain employs TRBV19 and TRBJ2-5, with TRBD1 as a possible D gene (6 bases). CDR1 and CDR2 (germline): LNHDA, SQIVND (reference sequence). The V and J ends lost 3 bases and 4 bases respectively, with 9 bases between them. The CDR3 has 13 residues.

The chain couples TRBV5-1 to TRBJ2-2; D gene unclear. Germline loops: CDR1 SGHRS, CDR2 YFSETQ. Trimming stripped 6 bases from V and 0 bases from J, with 15 bases between. The CDR3 has 16 amino acids. The CDR3 spells CASNPTLSANTGELFF. The CDR3 bases are TGCGCCAGCAACCCTACCCTTTCCGCGAACACCGGGGAGCTGTTTTTT. The full variable domain, in which reference TRBV5-1 and TRBJ2-2 provide the parts outside the CDR3, is KAGVTQTPRYLIKTRGQQVTLSCSPISGHRSVSWYQQTPGQGLQFLFEYFSETQRNKGNFPGRFSGRQFSNSRSEMNVSTLELGDSALYLCASNPTLSANTGELFFGEGSRLTVL.

Only one count was recorded for this clone. This chain uses TRBV7-9 with TRBJ1-2; D uncertain. The CDR3 has 13 amino acids. Germline V gene lookup returns CDR1 SEHNR and CDR2 FQNEAQ (reference sequence). The ends were cut back, 5 bases at V and 4 bases at J, with 11 bases in the middle. The CDR3: CASSLGLIYGYTF. The CDR3 coding sequence is TGTGCCAGCAGCCTCGGACTGATCTATGGCTACACCTTC.

The V call is TRBV27, the J call TRBJ2-7; tentatively, D is TRBD1 (7 bases). The CDR3 contains 12 residues. CDR1 is MNHEY and CDR2 is SMNVEV in the germline V gene (reference sequence). Trimming pared 7 bases from V and 6 bases from J, leaving 13 bases between. Here the CDR3 DNA reads TGTGCCAGCAAGGCAGGGGGGACCGAGCAGTACTTC. This translates into CASKAGGTEQYF.

This clone was picked up a small number of times. This chain joins TRBV5-7 and TRBJ2-2, with 7 bases aligning to TRBD1. TRBV5-7 is an ORF for which the function is uncertain. V shed 4 bases, J shed 2 bases, and the junction held 5 bases outside the gene matches. The CDR3 length is 15 residues. As DNA, the CDR3 is TGTGCCAGCAGCCCGGGACAGATCAACACCGGGGAGCTGTTTTTT. Translating it yields CASSPGQINTGELFF.

Only one count was recorded for this clone. This rearrangement joins TRBV18 to TRBJ2-3; D is uncertain. Per germline, CDR1 KGHSH and CDR2 LQKENI. The CDR3 covers 10 residues. Trimming took 6 bases from V and 6 from J, leaving 4 bases between them. The CDR3, as DNA: TGTGCCAGCTCCGGGGATACGCAGTATTTT. It yields the protein CASSGDTQYF.

V and J are TRBV5-1 and TRBJ2-6; D uncertain. The CDR3 spans 15 residues. Germline values: CDR1 SGHRS, CDR2 YFSETQ. With 6 bases removed from V and 0 bases from J, the gap between germline ends came to 10 bases. DNA for the CDR3: TGCGCCAGCACCTCATACGCCTCTGGGGCCAACGTCCTGACTTTC. It yields the protein CASTSYASGANVLTF.

The genes are TRBV29-1 and TRBJ2-2; 8 positions match TRBD2. After removal of 4 bases from V and 4 bases from J, the junction contained 5 bases not matched to a gene. This CDR3 spans 14 amino acids. The germline V gene has CDR1 SQVTM and CDR2 ANQGSEA. In nucleotides, the CDR3 is TGCAGCGTTGGTCGACTAGCGCCCACCGGGGAGCTGTTTTTT. It yields the protein CSVGRLAPTGELFF.

The chain is built from TRBV5-4 and TRBJ2-5, with D perhaps assigned TRBD1 or TRBD2 (5 bases each). The V and J ends lost 3 bases and 5 bases respectively, with 14 bases between them. Germline lookup yields CDR1 SGHNT and CDR2 YYREEE (reference sequence). The CDR3 covers 14 residues. CDR3 in amino acids: CASSSGTLSETQYF. DNA for the CDR3: TGTGCCAGCAGCTCGGGGACGCTCTCGGAGACCCAGTACTTC.

The V gene is TRBV6-1, the J gene TRBJ2-3; TRBD1 matches at 10 bases. Germline lookup yields CDR1 MNHNS and CDR2 SASEGT. Unmatched junction bases numbered 3, after V lost 2 bases and J lost 4 bases. The CDR3 is 15 residues long. Here the CDR3 DNA reads TGTGCCAGCAGTGAACCGACAGGGGGCCCAGATACGCAGTATTTT. It translates to CASSEPTGGPDTQYF.

This chain joins TRBV12-3 or TRBV12-4 and TRBJ2-7; TRBD2 is a possible D gene (6 bases). This CDR3 has 13 residues. Trimming took off 7 bases at V and 1 base at J, with 11 bases between the two ends. CDR3: CASNFRGSYEQYF. CDR3 coding DNA: TGTGCCAGCAATTTCCGGGGGTCCTACGAGCAGTACTTC.

This chain links TRBV5-8 with TRBJ1-3; TRBD1 is a possible D gene (5 bases). CDR1 and CDR2 (germline): SGHTS, YDEGEE. Trimming stripped 3 bases from V and 2 bases from J, with 9 bases between. This CDR3 contains 14 residues. For the CDR3, the DNA is TGTGCCAGCAGCTGGGGAGGGGCTGGAAACACCATATATTTT. Translating gives CASSWGGAGNTIYF.

This chain links TRBV6-5 with TRBJ1-1; 7 bases align to TRBD1. Losses at the gene ends were 6 bases for V and 1 base for J; bases not matched to a gene: 5. The CDR3 sequence is 14 residues long. Germline values: CDR1 MNHEY, CDR2 SVGAGI. The CDR3 nucleotides read TGTGCCAGCAGCCGCCGGACAGGGAACACTGAAGCTTTCTTT. Protein sequence: CASSRRTGNTEAFF.